This T cell receptor (beta chain) was retrieved from a study of T cells in Graves' hyperthyroidism and ophthalmopathy. General study points: Blood shared most expanded thyroid clonotypes above 0.001.

This clonotype was observed a handful of times. Its antigen remains unknown. What was amplified from RNA transcripts were TCR beta CDR3 regions. Initially, a first-round RT-PCR of the TCR CDR3 employed the HTBI primer set. MiXCR, run by TCRdb on the multiplex PCR reads, gives a single entry per CDR3 protein. Among under 600,000 distinct CDR3 sequences, more than 15% were seen once, and the ten largest hold approximately 3.5%. V dropped 1 base and J dropped 9 bases, with 16 bases sitting between them. The CDR3 spans 15 residues. CDR1 and CDR2 from the germline V gene are SGHAT and FQNNGV. Sequenced sample: blood. This clonotype was obtained from a woman aged 40 to 50 with Graves' ophthalmopathy. The chain has TRBV11-2 and TRBJ1-5; D gene unclear. Here the CDR3 reads CASSLGSRTGGPQHF. CDR3 bases: TGTGCCAGCAGCTTAGGTAGCAGGACCGGCGGGCCCCAGCATTTT.